This passage covers 9 T cell receptor beta chains from one sample sequenced in a study of CD8 T cells in Susac syndrome. RNA amounts of about 0.5 to 1 ug underwent reverse transcription with random hexamers. TCRdb re-called the immunoSEQ multiplex PCR reads through MiXCR, storing one row per CDR3 protein. Of about 300,000 distinct CDR3 sequences in the sample, roughly 90% were seen once. The sample was CD8+ T cells from PBMCs. The receptors derive from a human donor with multiple sclerosis.

In its sample, this clonotype was seen once. This chain links TRBV28 with TRBJ2-6; tentative D call: TRBD1 (5 bases). Germline CDR1 and CDR2: MDHEN and SYDVKM. The CDR3 contains 18 residues. V lost 2 bases, J lost 0 bases, and 14 bases lay in between. CDR3 sequence (DNA): TGTGCCAGCAGTTTAATCCAGGGTGTAAGCTCTGGGGCCAACGTCCTGACTTTC. Amino acid sequence: CASSLIQGVSSGANVLTF. Using reference TRBV28 and TRBJ2-6 for the parts outside the CDR3, the full variable domain is DVKVTQSSRYLVKRTGEKVFLECVQDMDHENMFWYRQDPGLGLRLIYFSYDVKMKEKGDIPEGYSVSREKKERFSLILESASTNQTSMYLCASSLIQGVSSGANVLTFGAGSRLTVL.

The chain links TRBV9 to TRBJ1-2, with D perhaps matching TRBD1 (6 bases). The CDR3 spans 15 residues. CDR1 and CDR2 (germline): SGDLS, YYNGEE. Trimming took 3 bases from V and 0 from J, leaving 12 bases between them. For the CDR3, the DNA is TGTGCCAGCAGCGGAACAGGGACTCCTAACTATGGCTACACCTTC. It translates to CASSGTGTPNYGYTF.

The chain couples TRBV6-4 to TRBJ2-1; 9 bases fit TRBD2. V was clipped by 3 bases and J by 5 bases; unmatched bases: 8. Germline V gene data show CDR1 as MRHNA and CDR2 as SNTAGT. This CDR3 has 16 amino acids. The CDR3 DNA reads as TGTGCCAGCAGTGAGAATAGCGGGAGAGGTAACAATGAGCAGTTCTTC. Translated, it gives CASSENSGRGNNEQFF.

This sequence joins TRBV29-1 and TRBJ2-7; 9 bases are a match to TRBD1. J was trimmed by 2 bases and V by 5 bases; bases with no gene match: 10. CDR3 size: 15 residues. CDR1 SQVTM and CDR2 ANQGSEA come from the germline V gene. The CDR3 DNA is TGCAGCGTTACTTTCGGACAGGGGAGCACCTACGAGCAGTACTTC. It translates to CSVTFGQGSTYEQYF.

V and J are TRBV4-1 and TRBJ1-1; TRBD1 agrees at 9 bases. The V gene's germline CDR1 is MGHRA and CDR2 YSYEKL. The CDR3 loop spans 17 amino acids. The V and J ends lost 2 bases and 0 bases, in that order; junction bases with no gene match: 7. The chain's CDR3 is CASSQQPTGGMNTEAFF. In DNA, the CDR3 is TGCGCCAGCAGCCAACAACCGACAGGGGGAATGAACACTGAAGCTTTCTTT.

The genes are TRBV5-1 and TRBJ1-1; TRBD1 matches 7 bases. V lost 1 base and J lost 4; bases outside the gene matches: 7. Germline CDR1 reads SGHRS; CDR2 reads YFSETQ. CDR3 length: 15 amino acids. The CDR3 loop is CASSLQGVPPTEAFF. CDR3 nucleotides: TGCGCCAGCAGCTTGCAGGGGGTCCCACCCACTGAAGCTTTCTTT.

The rearrangement joins TRBV6-2 or TRBV6-3 to TRBJ2-1; 8 bases match TRBD2. Looked up from germline, CDR1 is MNHEY and CDR2 is SVGEGT. The CDR3 is made up of 15 amino acids. J gave up 2 bases and V 5 bases, and 5 bases lay outside the gene matches. As DNA, the CDR3 is TGTGCCAGCAGTACCGGGACTAGACCCTACAATGAGCAGTTCTTC. It encodes CASSTGTRPYNEQFF.

This clonotype was recorded a few times. The J gene is TRBJ2-7, the V gene TRBV7-9, with no clear D. V gave up 2 bases and J gave up 0 bases, with 8 bases separating them. The V gene's germline CDR1 is SEHNR and CDR2 FQNEAQ (reference sequence). This CDR3 is built from 14 residues. CDR3 bases: TGTGCCAGCAGCTTAAGCACCGCCTCCTACGAGCAGTACTTC. It codes for CASSLSTASYEQYF. The full variable domain, its missing parts supplied by reference TRBV7-9 and TRBJ2-7, is DTGVSQNPRHKITKRGQNVTFRCDPISEHNRLYWYRQTLGQGPEFLTYFQNEAQLEKSRLLSDRFSAERPKGSFSTLEIQRTEQGDSAMYLCASSLSTASYEQYFGPGTRLTVT.

The chain carries TRBV30 and TRBJ2-5; TRBD1 agrees at 7 bases. The germline gives CDR1 GTSNPN, CDR2 SVGIG (reference sequence). Trimming took 0 bases from V and 3 from J; bases not matched to a gene: 1. CDR3 length: 13 residues. The CDR3 reads CAWSVTGEETQYF. CDR3 DNA: TGTGCCTGGAGTGTTACAGGGGAAGAGACCCAGTACTTC.